Shown below are 8 T cell receptor beta chains from a single sample sequenced in a study of blood T cell repertoires in COVID-19. Here immunoSEQ multiplex PCR was the method, and the copy in TCRdb shows in-frame clones only, minus some. The profile shows around 300,000 clones, roughly 88% of them singletons. The material sequenced was peripheral blood. Receptor source: a woman between 70 and 85 years old with acute or convalescent COVID-19.

The V gene is TRBV4-1, the J gene TRBJ2-1, with D maybe TRBD2 (8 bases). Germline assignment: CDR1 MGHRA and CDR2 YSYEKL. Trimming removed 3 bases from V and 0 bases from J, with 15 bases in between. The CDR3 spans 17 residues. The CDR3 reads CASSQVRGTSSYNEQFF. DNA for the CDR3: TGCGCCAGCAGCCAGGTCAGGGGGACTAGCTCCTACAATGAGCAGTTCTTC.

V usage is TRBV28 and J usage is TRBJ1-4; 7 nucleotides line up with TRBD1. V lost 5 bases to trimming and J lost 7 bases; unmatched junction nucleotides: 4. The CDR3 loop spans 13 amino acids. CDR1 is MDHEN and CDR2 is SYDVKM in the germline V gene. The CDR3 spells CASSGDRVEKLFF. The CDR3 nucleotides are TGTGCCAGCAGTGGCGACAGGGTTGAAAAACTGTTTTTT.

This chain links TRBV5-1 with TRBJ1-1; D possibly corresponds to TRBD1 (6 bases). Germline V lookup: CDR1 SGHRS, CDR2 YFSETQ. The CDR3 runs 11 residues. The V end lost 3 bases, the J end lost 11 bases, and 11 bases lay between the germline ends. CDR3 DNA: TGCGCCAGCAGCTGGGGGACACGGGCTTTCTTT. It is translated as CASSWGTRAFF.

The CDR3 bases are TGCAGTGCAAGCGGGAACACTGAAGCTTTCTTT. Encoded protein: CSASGNTEAFF. This chain uses TRBV20-1 with TRBJ1-1; D gene unclear. This CDR3 is 11 amino acids long. V was trimmed by 6 bases and J by 1 base, leaving 6 bases between them. Per germline, CDR1 DFQATT and CDR2 SNEGSKA (reference sequence).

This chain uses TRBV5-1 with TRBJ2-2; D gene ambiguous. V lost 1 base to trimming and J lost 2 bases, with 12 bases between them. The germline V gene encodes CDR1 SGHRS and CDR2 YFSETQ. This CDR3 is built from 16 residues. The DNA for the CDR3 is TGCGCCAGCAGCTTGCAGCCCGGGTCTAACACCGGGGAGCTGTTTTTT. Protein: CASSLQPGSNTGELFF.

The rearrangement joins TRBV5-1 to TRBJ2-1; 11 bases are shared with TRBD2. The CDR3 has 14 residues. Per the germline V gene, CDR1 is SGHRS and CDR2 is YFSETQ. The junction had 2 bases not matched to a gene; V was cut back by 1 base and J by 8 bases. The CDR3 nucleotides read TGCGCCAGCAGCTTGACTAGCGGGGGATATGAGCAGTTCTTC. Translation: CASSLTSGGYEQFF.

J is TRBJ2-2 and V is TRBV7-6; D possibly corresponds to TRBD1 (6 bases). Germline-derived CDR1 and CDR2 are SGHVS and FNYEAQ. The CDR3 length is 16 residues. V lost 3 bases and J 2 bases, leaving 13 bases between the germline ends. CDR3 loop: CASSLGTHLNTGELFF. The CDR3 coding sequence is TGTGCCAGCAGCTTGGGGACACACCTTAACACCGGGGAGCTGTTTTTT.

The V gene is TRBV12-3 or TRBV12-4, the J gene TRBJ2-2, with D perhaps matching TRBD2 (5 bases). Trimming shortened V by 8 bases and J by 7 bases, and 14 bases separated the two germline ends. The CDR3 has 13 amino acids. The CDR3 here is CASRFGEGGELFF. In DNA, the CDR3 is TGTGCCAGCCGGTTCGGGGAAGGCGGGGAGCTGTTTTTT.